The present T cell receptor beta chain was sequenced within a study of response to subunit inactivated influenza vaccine. This clonotype was seen ten or more times. TCRdb independently ran MiXCR on the RT-PCR reads; one entry per CDR3 protein. The sample has under 200,000 distinct CDR3 sequences, approximately 12% seen once. The data were also submitted as part of a second study, on T cells expressing NK-cell markers. As that report states: What made the TCR beta cDNA was 5'RACE template switching with UMIs. Beta-chain profiling covered CD3+CD56+NKG2C+, CD3+CD56+NKG2C- and CD3+CD56-NKG2C+ sorted subsets. Of eight sequenced donors, seven were HCMV-seropositive and one HCMV-seronegative.

The sequence was collected from a man aged 50 to 59 who received an inactivated influenza vaccine. This sample comprised CD8+ T cells sorted from PBMCs, obtained 11 to 12 days after vaccination.

The CDR3 is CASSVTSTREQFF. The CDR3, as DNA: TGTGCCAGCAGTGTAACTAGCACCCGGGAGCAGTTCTTC. The chain recombines TRBV27 with TRBJ2-1, with a weak D call TRBD2 (6 bases). The germline V gene encodes CDR1 MNHEY and CDR2 SMNVEV (reference sequence). The CDR3 totals 13 residues. The V gene lost 5 bases and the J gene lost 10 bases, with 15 bases spanning the gap.